The 27 T cell receptor beta chains reported below all come from one sample, sequenced in a study of PD-L1 blockade in urothelial cancer. Measured with immunoSEQ multiplex PCR; TCRdb has only the in-frame clones, and not every one. The sample yields some 44,000 clones, about 84% seen once. Stated time point: pretreatment peripheral blood. This specimen consisted of PBMCs, obtained around atezolizumab (anti-PD-L1) treatment. The receptor source for this set is a man in his sixties with urothelial cancer.

This rearrangement joins TRBV6-1 to TRBJ1-5, with D hard to call. The CDR3 spans 15 residues. The ends were cut back, 4 bases at V and 5 bases at J, with 15 bases in the middle. CDR1 is MNHNS and CDR2 is SASEGT in the germline V gene. CDR3 region: CASSALGAGHQPQHF. The CDR3 nucleotides are TGTGCCAGCAGTGCCCTCGGAGCGGGTCATCAGCCCCAGCATTTT.

The CDR3 DNA reads as TGCGCCAGCAGGGCAGGAAGCTCCTACAATGAGCAGTTCTTC. As protein: CASRAGSSYNEQFF. The chain is built from TRBV5-1 and TRBJ2-1; D ambiguous. The CDR3 has 14 residues. Per germline, CDR1 SGHRS and CDR2 YFSETQ. Trimming pared 5 bases from V and 0 bases from J, leaving 9 bases between.

V usage is TRBV2 and J usage is TRBJ2-7; D might be TRBD1 (6 bases). The CDR3 has 12 amino acids. The V end was cut by 9 bases, the J end by 0 bases, with 9 bases between. CDR1 is SNHLY and CDR2 is FYNNEI in the germline V gene. The chain's CDR3 is CASGQSSYEQYF. The DNA for the CDR3 is TGTGCCAGTGGACAGAGCTCCTACGAGCAGTACTTC.

This clone has only a few counts. V gene TRBV4-2 combines with J gene TRBJ1-6; D remains unclear. This CDR3 has 16 residues. Germline lookup yields CDR1 LGHNA and CDR2 YNFKEQ. Trimming left V 0 bases short and J 7 bases short, with 13 bases between. This CDR3 is CASSQDRGSTNSPLHF. For the CDR3, the DNA is TGTGCCAGCAGCCAAGATCGTGGCTCAACAAATTCACCCCTCCACTTT.

The genes are TRBV18 and TRBJ2-4; D might be TRBD2 (5 bases). Trimming pared 2 bases from V and 4 bases from J, leaving 12 bases between. This CDR3 has 15 residues. CDR1 is KGHSH and CDR2 is LQKENI in the germline V gene. CDR3 DNA sequence: TGTGCCAGCTCACCAGCGGGCTCGGTTAAAAACATTCAGTACTTC. Protein product: CASSPAGSVKNIQYF.

The chain carries TRBV4-2 and TRBJ2-5, with 11 bases fitting TRBD1. The V and J ends lost 3 bases and 5 bases, in that order; junction bases with no gene match: 11. In germline, CDR1 is LGHNA, CDR2 YNFKEQ. CDR3 length: 17 residues. The chain's CDR3 is CASSQGPGQGALETQYF. The DNA for the CDR3 is TGTGCCAGCAGCCAGGGTCCAGGACAGGGGGCCTTGGAGACCCAGTACTTC.

The chain joins TRBV10-1 to TRBJ2-1, with 11 bases matching TRBD2. The CDR3 sequence is 17 residues long. CDR1 and CDR2 from the germline V gene are WNHNN and SYGVQD (reference sequence). J was trimmed by 7 bases and V by 3 bases; bases with no gene match: 11. The CDR3 region is CASSDPRTSGLTNEQFF. For the CDR3, the DNA is TGCGCCAGCAGTGATCCACGGACTAGCGGGTTAACTAATGAGCAGTTCTTC.

The rearrangement uses TRBV6-1 and TRBJ1-2; D is unclear. The CDR3 spans 15 residues. V was clipped by 1 base and J by 4 bases, with 13 bases between them. Germline values: CDR1 MNHNS, CDR2 SASEGT. The CDR3, as DNA: TGTGCCAGCAGTGAAGGGTCCCTAGCCAGCTATGGCTACACCTTC. Protein: CASSEGSLASYGYTF.

This chain joins TRBV4-3 and TRBJ2-1; 11 nucleotides align to TRBD2. With 1 base clipped from V and 2 bases from J, the junction kept 13 bases outside the gene matches. From germline, CDR1 is LGHNA and CDR2 YSLEER. The CDR3 consists of 20 residues. CDR3 DNA: TGCGCCAGCAGCCAAGTGGAGATAGCGGGAGGGCTGACACCCTACAATGAGCAGTTCTTC. It specifies CASSQVEIAGGLTPYNEQFF.

The V gene is TRBV19, the J gene TRBJ1-2, with 7 bases lining up with TRBD1. The CDR3 is 14 amino acids. Trimming at V came to 7 bases and at J to 2 bases, leaving 7 bases not matched to a gene. CDR1 and CDR2 (germline): LNHDA, SQIVND (reference sequence). The CDR3 loop is CASINRGGNYGYTF. DNA for the CDR3: TGTGCCAGTATTAACAGGGGAGGAAACTATGGCTACACCTTC.

The chain carries TRBV4-3 and TRBJ2-1; 7 bases map to TRBD2. The CDR3 runs 13 residues. Germline V gene data show CDR1 as LGHNA and CDR2 as YSLEER. The V segment lost 4 bases and the J segment 6 bases; nucleotides outside the gene matches: 3. CDR3 loop: CASSPPSGNEQFF. The CDR3 DNA follows: TGCGCCAGCAGCCCGCCTAGCGGCAATGAGCAGTTCTTC.

The chain uses TRBV2 and TRBJ2-7, with 8 bases aligning to TRBD2. This CDR3 spans 16 amino acids. The germline gives CDR1 SNHLY, CDR2 FYNNEI. J lost 1 base, V lost 5 bases, and 10 bases had no gene match. The CDR3 DNA sequence: TGTGCCAGCAGTAATAGGGCGGGGGGTTCTTCCTACGAGCAGTACTTC. The encoded protein is CASSNRAGGSSYEQYF.

The chain joins TRBV27 to TRBJ2-1, with 10 bases matching TRBD1. The CDR3 spans 15 residues. Trimming took 7 bases from V and 5 from J; bases not matched to a gene: 8. CDR1 and CDR2 (germline): MNHEY, SMNVEV (reference sequence). CDR3 amino acids: CASNRPGTGDNEQFF. The CDR3 nucleotides are TGTGCCAGCAACCGTCCCGGGACAGGGGACAATGAGCAGTTCTTC.

The chain is built from TRBV2 and TRBJ2-7, with 12 bases lining up with TRBD2. The trim removed 3 bases at V and 4 bases at J, leaving 10 bases unmatched. Germline-derived CDR1 and CDR2 are SNHLY and FYNNEI. CDR3 size: 17 residues. This chain's CDR3 is CASSETSGSKRRYEQYF. The CDR3 nucleotides are TGTGCCAGCAGTGAGACTAGCGGGAGTAAGAGGCGGTACGAGCAGTACTTC.

This chain uses TRBV5-6 with TRBJ2-1, with TRBD2 matching over 9 bases. The ends lost 3 bases at V and 9 bases at J; junction bases unmatched: 7. Germline assignment: CDR1 SGHDT and CDR2 YYEEEE. The CDR3 is 14 amino acids. CDR3 DNA: TGTGCCAGCAGCTACCCTAGCGGGGATCTTGAGCAGTTCTTC. Translated, it gives CASSYPSGDLEQFF.

The chain recombines TRBV7-9 with TRBJ2-5, with 7 bases matching TRBD2. The CDR3 spans 15 residues. J gave up 2 bases and V 1 base, and 4 bases lay outside the gene matches. Germline values: CDR1 SEHNR, CDR2 FQNEAQ (reference sequence). CDR3 DNA sequence: TGTGCCAGCAGCTTAGGTAGTAGCGGGCAAGAGACCCAGTACTTC. Translated: CASSLGSSGQETQYF.

The CDR3 protein is CASSVKGVPGELFF. The CDR3 nucleotides are TGTGCCAGCAGTGTTAAAGGGGTCCCCGGGGAGCTGTTTTTT. This rearrangement joins TRBV6-1 to TRBJ2-2; perhaps TRBD1 as D (5 bases). Germline V CDR1 and CDR2: MNHNS, SASEGT. Trimming took 4 bases from V and 6 from J, leaving 12 bases between them. The CDR3 loop spans 14 amino acids.

This chain joins TRBV6-6 and TRBJ2-7; tentatively, D is TRBD1 (5 bases). V was trimmed by 2 bases and J by 7 bases, leaving 9 bases between them. The CDR3 is 12 residues long. CDR1 is MNHNY, CDR2 SVGAGI, per germline (reference sequence). In DNA, the CDR3 is TGTGCCAGCAGTTACACGCAGGGAGAGCAGTACTTC. Encoded protein: CASSYTQGEQYF.

The J gene is TRBJ1-5, the V gene TRBV28, with TRBD1 as a possible D gene (5 bases). The CDR3 extends over 14 amino acids. Germline-derived CDR1 and CDR2 are MDHEN and SYDVKM. CDR3 in amino acids: CASWGRLGNQPQHF. The CDR3 nucleotides read TGTGCAAGCTGGGGGAGGTTGGGCAATCAGCCCCAGCATTTT.

The chain is built from TRBV9 and TRBJ2-7; D unresolved. There are 11 residues in the CDR3. Germline V gives CDR1 SGDLS, CDR2 YYNGEE. V was trimmed by 4 bases and J by 5 bases, leaving 7 bases between them. This CDR3 is CASSSRDEQYF. The CDR3 bases are TGTGCCAGCAGCTCCCGGGACGAGCAGTACTTC.

The J gene is TRBJ2-5, the V gene TRBV29-1, with a tentative D call TRBD2 (6 bases). Per the germline V gene, CDR1 is SQVTM and CDR2 is ANQGSEA. The CDR3 covers 13 residues. V lost 5 bases to trimming and J lost 1 base, with 11 bases between them. The CDR3 DNA follows: TGCAGCGTTTCGAAGCGGGCCCAAGAGACCCAGTACTTC. Its translation is CSVSKRAQETQYF.

This clone appeared once. This sequence joins TRBV6-6 and TRBJ2-7, with 11 nucleotides matching TRBD2. V lost 5 bases, J lost 5 bases, and 5 bases stayed unmatched. CDR1 and CDR2 (germline): MNHNY, SVGAGI (reference sequence). The CDR3 covers 14 residues. In DNA form, the CDR3 reads TGTGCCAGCAGTCCACTAGCGGGAGTACACGAGCAGTACTTC. This sequence encodes CASSPLAGVHEQYF.

This chain uses TRBV19 with TRBJ1-4; 7 nucleotides line up with TRBD1. V was clipped by 2 bases and J by 8 bases; unmatched bases: 8. CDR1 is LNHDA, CDR2 SQIVND, per germline (reference sequence). The CDR3 length is 15 residues. The DNA for the CDR3 is TGTGCCAGTAGTATATTCGGACAGGAAAGCGAAAAACTGTTTTTT. Protein: CASSIFGQESEKLFF.

The chain couples TRBV19 to TRBJ2-1, with a weak D call TRBD2 (6 bases). The V gene lost 10 bases and the J gene lost 2 bases, with 15 bases spanning the gap. The CDR3 loop spans 14 amino acids. Germline CDR1 and CDR2: LNHDA and SQIVND (reference sequence). CDR3 nucleotide sequence: TGTGCCACCAACCCGGGAGAGACCTACAATGAGCAGTTCTTC. Protein sequence: CATNPGETYNEQFF.

The gene calls are TRBV5-4 and TRBJ1-1, with a weak D call TRBD1 (6 bases). The CDR3 consists of 17 residues. The V gene lost 1 base and the J gene lost 5 bases, with 21 bases spanning the gap. Germline V lookup: CDR1 SGHNT, CDR2 YYREEE (reference sequence). This CDR3 is CASSLLTGGRGGTEAFF. DNA of the CDR3: TGTGCCAGCAGCTTGCTAACAGGCGGCAGGGGCGGTACTGAAGCTTTCTTT. Full variable domain (outside the CDR3, taken from reference TRBV5-4 and TRBJ1-1): ETGVTQSPTHLIKTRGQQVTLRCSSQSGHNTVSWYQQALGQGPQFIFQYYREEENGRGNFPPRFSGLQFPNYSSELNVNALELDDSALYLCASSLLTGGRGGTEAFFGQGTRLTVV.

V gene TRBV28 combines with J gene TRBJ2-5; D is undetermined. Trimming removed 5 bases from V and 5 bases from J, with 15 bases in between. The CDR3 is made up of 14 amino acids. CDR1 and CDR2 from the germline V gene are MDHEN and SYDVKM. CDR3 protein: CASSPSPVMETQYF. CDR3 DNA: TGTGCCAGCAGTCCTTCTCCGGTTATGGAGACCCAGTACTTC. The complete variable domain, with remaining parts taken from reference TRBV28 and TRBJ2-5, reads DVKVTQSSRYLVKRTGEKVFLECVQDMDHENMFWYRQDPGLGLRLIYFSYDVKMKEKGDIPEGYSVSREKKERFSLILESASTNQTSMYLCASSPSPVMETQYFGPGTRLLVL.

Details on this clone: Other DNA sequences in the sample encode the same CDR3. The J gene is TRBJ2-1, the V gene TRBV7-2; D is undetermined. Trimming removed 5 bases from V and 6 bases from J, with 5 bases in between. This CDR3 is built from 11 residues. CDR1 is SGHTA and CDR2 is FQGNSA in the germline V gene. Here the CDR3 DNA reads TGTGCCAGCAGCCTCCTCAATGAGCAGTTCTTC. Protein product: CASSLLNEQFF.